A single sample is the source of the 29 T cell receptor beta chains below, sequenced in a study of vaccination and CD4 T cells after COVID-19 (dated by TCRdb to about 2022). What the treatment or condition label conveys for this sample: roughly ten-day PBMC culture with coronavirus spike peptide pools or control peptides (ViraFEST assay). The library was prepared using PCR. The run used an Illumina iSeq 100. TCR sequencing of DNA from cultured CD4+ T cells used the Oncomine TCR Beta short-read assay at the Johns Hopkins FTIC core. TCRdb reran the public reads through fastp at Q25 and MiXCR, keeping productive beta chains. Here each entry gathers all rows of one CDR3 protein and keeps the most common genes and DNA. For this sample the table gives about 14,000 distinct CDR3 sequences, of which about 35% were detected only once. The ten largest clones take up roughly 38% of the sample. These receptors are not linked to any known antigen.

The sequenced material came from cultured CD4+ T cells from blood. These receptors were obtained from a human donor with COVID-19.

The V call is TRBV7-9, the J call TRBJ1-1, with 8 nucleotides matching TRBD1. V dropped 7 bases and J dropped 5; count of bases not matched to a gene: 9. The CDR3 contains 14 residues. CDR1 and CDR2 (germline): SEHNR, FQNEAQ (reference sequence). The CDR3 protein is CASNPTGGHTEAFF. In nucleotides, the CDR3 is TGTGCCAGCAACCCTACAGGGGGACATACTGAAGCTTTCTTT.

The chain has TRBV6-1 and TRBJ2-1, with D possibly being TRBD1 (6 bases). Looked up from germline, CDR1 is MNHNS and CDR2 is SASEGT. Trimming shortened V by 6 bases and J by 2 bases, and 20 bases separated the two germline ends. The CDR3 covers 17 residues. In nucleotides, the CDR3 is TGTGCCAGCAGAAAGGGTTCGGGGACAATAACCTACAATGAGCAGTTCTTC. This codes for CASRKGSGTITYNEQFF.

This clonotype was seen more than once but under ten times. The genes are TRBV6-1 and TRBJ2-4; weak D call: TRBD1 (6 bases). CDR3 size: 15 residues. Between the trimmed V and J ends, which lost 6 bases and 3 bases, there was a span of 15 bases. The germline gives CDR1 MNHNS, CDR2 SASEGT. The CDR3 DNA sequence: TGTGCCAGCAGCGACGGACAGCTACGCAAAAACATTCAGTACTTC. This codes for CASSDGQLRKNIQYF.

This clonotype was recorded a few times. This sequence joins TRBV7-9 and TRBJ2-5; 7 positions agree with TRBD2. In germline, CDR1 is SEHNR, CDR2 FQNEAQ (reference sequence). The CDR3 sequence is 15 residues long. Losses at the gene ends were 1 base for V and 3 bases for J; bases not matched to a gene: 5. The CDR3 region is CASSLGSGTKETQYF. The CDR3 DNA is TGTGCCAGCAGCTTAGGGTCGGGGACTAAAGAGACCCAGTACTTC.

The table lists this clonotype with a few counts. The chain couples TRBV20-1 to TRBJ1-1, with TRBD1 as a possible D gene (6 bases). This CDR3 spans 15 amino acids. V lost 6 bases and J 1 base, leaving 18 bases between the germline ends. In germline, CDR1 is DFQATT, CDR2 SNEGSKA (reference sequence). CDR3 sequence (DNA): TGCAGTGCCATCGGACAGTCGGAATGGAACACTGAAGCTTTCTTT. This encodes CSAIGQSEWNTEAFF.

About this clonotype: This could be a read error, since a much larger clone is one nucleotide away. The chain uses TRBV28 and TRBJ1-2, with unresolved D. Germline V gene lookup returns CDR1 MDHEN and CDR2 SYDVKM. This CDR3 has 12 residues. The DNA of the CDR3 is TGTGCCGGCAGGAAATTGGGGTATGGCTACACCTTC. It is translated as CAGRKLGYGYTF.

This clonotype was counted only a few times. The chain carries TRBV6-1 and TRBJ1-6, with a weak D call TRBD1 (6 bases). This CDR3 contains 15 residues. V lost 2 bases, J lost 6 bases, and 11 bases lay in between. The germline V gene has CDR1 MNHNS and CDR2 SASEGT. The CDR3 sequence: CASSERGALNSPLHF. CDR3 nucleotide sequence: TGTGCCAGCAGTGAAAGGGGGGCACTTAATTCACCCCTCCACTTT.

The rearrangement links TRBV7-2 to TRBJ2-3; the D is unclear. The CDR3 contains 12 residues. Germline CDR1 and CDR2: SGHTA and FQGNSA. Trimming took 4 bases from V and 9 from J, leaving 11 bases between them. The CDR3 DNA reads as TGTGCCAGCAGCTGGGGTCCCCAAACGCAGTATTTT. It specifies CASSWGPQTQYF.

This clonotype occurred a few times. This chain joins TRBV27 and TRBJ2-1; the D is unclear. The V and J ends lost 8 bases and 6 bases respectively, with 20 bases between them. CDR3 length equals 15 residues. Germline V gene lookup returns CDR1 MNHEY and CDR2 SMNVEV (reference sequence). CDR3 bases: TGTGCCAGCCGCCTTGGGATGACCGACTCCAATGAGCAGTTCTTC. Protein sequence: CASRLGMTDSNEQFF.

This clonotype turned up a few times. This chain connects TRBV20-1 to TRBJ1-1; D ambiguous. Trimming shortened V by 5 bases and J by 4 bases, and 8 bases separated the two germline ends. CDR3 length: 11 amino acids. Germline V gene data show CDR1 as DFQATT and CDR2 as SNEGSKA (reference sequence). The CDR3 spells CSAEISTEAFF. In nucleotides, the CDR3 is TGCAGTGCTGAAATTAGCACTGAAGCTTTCTTT.

This clonotype was seen a few times. This sequence joins TRBV20-1 and TRBJ2-3; 7 nucleotides match TRBD2. From germline, CDR1 is DFQATT and CDR2 SNEGSKA (reference sequence). This CDR3 spans 15 amino acids. The junction had 15 bases not matched to a gene; V was cut back by 6 bases and J by 6 bases. CDR3: CSAPAGASGRDTQYF. The CDR3 DNA sequence: TGCAGTGCCCCGGCCGGGGCTAGCGGTAGGGATACGCAGTATTTT.

This chain uses TRBV7-2 with TRBJ2-5; D is perhaps TRBD2 (5 bases). V lost 5 bases to trimming and J lost 5 bases, with 18 bases between them. The CDR3 is 15 residues long. Germline V gene lookup returns CDR1 SGHTA and CDR2 FQGNSA. DNA for the CDR3: TGTGCCAGCAGCACGAATACGGGGTCTACGGAGACCCAGTACTTC. Protein: CASSTNTGSTETQYF. The full variable domain, its missing parts supplied by reference TRBV7-2 and TRBJ2-5, is GAGVSQSPSNKVTEKGKDVELRCDPISGHTALYWYRQSLGQGLEFLIYFQGNSAPDKSGLPSDRFSAERTGGSVSTLTIQRTQQEDSAVYLCASSTNTGSTETQYFGPGTRLLVL.

This clonotype was detected a few times. The CDR3 coding sequence is TGTGCCAGCAGTGAAGGGCCGTCGGGTACGCAGTATTTT. Translating it yields CASSEGPSGTQYF. The rearrangement joins TRBV2 to TRBJ2-3; D gene uncertain. CDR1 and CDR2 (germline): SNHLY, FYNNEI. CDR3 length equals 13 residues. Trimming took off 1 base at V and 8 bases at J, with 10 bases between the two ends.

This clonotype was seen a handful of times. The V call is TRBV20-1, the J call TRBJ2-7; D uncertain. V gave up 3 bases and J gave up 1 base, with 7 bases separating them. Germline values: CDR1 DFQATT, CDR2 SNEGSKA (reference sequence). The CDR3 totals 12 residues. The CDR3 DNA reads TGCAGTGCTAGGACAAGTTCCTACGAGCAGTACTTC. Translated: CSARTSSYEQYF.

The chain links TRBV5-1 to TRBJ2-7; 11 bases line up with TRBD1. With 4 bases clipped from V and 3 bases from J, the junction kept 3 bases outside the gene matches. The CDR3 totals 14 residues. In germline, CDR1 is SGHRS, CDR2 YFSETQ. This CDR3 is CASSPGTGGYEQYF. The CDR3 region has the DNA TGCGCCAGCAGCCCCGGGACAGGGGGCTACGAGCAGTACTTC.

In regard to this clonotype: Mismatch with germline at one junction end may stem from a read error. This sequence joins TRBV7-8 and TRBJ1-6; TRBD1 aligns across 7 bases. The CDR3 has 17 residues. From germline, CDR1 is SGHVS and CDR2 FQNEAQ. CDR3 protein: CASSLATGASYNSPLHF. DNA for the CDR3: TGTGCCAGTAGCTTAGCAACAGGGGCATCCTATAATTCACCCCTCCACTTT.

V gene TRBV6-1 combines with J gene TRBJ1-3; D possibly corresponds to TRBD1 (5 bases). CDR1 is MNHNS, CDR2 SASEGT, per germline. The CDR3 is 16 amino acids. Trimming pared 10 bases from V and 0 bases from J, leaving 19 bases between. The CDR3 here is CAILILGADSGNTIYF. CDR3 coding DNA: TGTGCCATCCTAATCTTAGGGGCGGACTCTGGAAACACCATATATTTT.

This clonotype has more than one count but fewer than ten. This chain links TRBV27 with TRBJ2-4, with D hard to call. Trimming removed 4 bases at V and 6 bases at J, with 13 bases between. The CDR3 has 14 residues. Germline assignment: CDR1 MNHEY and CDR2 SMNVEV (reference sequence). The CDR3 is CASSYSPGPNIQYF. DNA of the CDR3: TGTGCCAGCAGTTACAGTCCCGGCCCAAACATTCAGTACTTC.

CDR3 residues: CASSRGEGEGYTF. Here the CDR3 DNA reads TGCGCCAGCAGCCGCGGGGAGGGCGAAGGCTACACCTTC. This chain connects TRBV4-3 to TRBJ1-2; D ambiguous. With 4 bases removed from V and 8 bases from J, the gap between germline ends came to 14 bases. This CDR3 spans 13 amino acids. The germline V gene encodes CDR1 LGHNA and CDR2 YSLEER.

Only one count was recorded for this clonotype. The genes are TRBV11-2 and TRBJ2-5; the match to TRBD2 covers 13 bases. Germline V gene sequence: CDR1 SGHAT, CDR2 FQNNGV. The CDR3 is 16 residues long. Trimming took 5 bases from V and 1 from J; bases not matched to a gene: 4. The CDR3 DNA reads TGTGCCAGCAGCGCCGGACTAGCGGGGGCCCAAGAGACCCAGTACTTC. It translates to CASSAGLAGAQETQYF.

V and J are TRBV9 and TRBJ1-2, with TRBD1 as a possible D gene (5 bases). The CDR3 consists of 15 residues. With 4 bases removed from V and 8 bases from J, the gap between germline ends came to 21 bases. Per germline, CDR1 SGDLS and CDR2 YYNGEE. CDR3 sequence reads: CASSRSGAGEKGYTF. In DNA, the CDR3 is TGTGCCAGCAGCCGTTCTGGGGCGGGGGAGAAAGGCTACACCTTC.

This clonotype has just a few counts. The V call is TRBV7-3, the J call TRBJ1-6, with no clear D. CDR1 and CDR2 (germline): SGHTA, FQGTGA. Trimming left V 2 bases short and J 10 bases short, with 9 bases between. This CDR3 region has 13 residues. The CDR3 region is CASSLEGFSPLHF. The CDR3 bases are TGTGCCAGCAGCTTAGAGGGTTTCTCACCCCTCCACTTT.

This clonotype was picked up a small number of times. Written as DNA, the CDR3 is TGTGCCAGCAGCTTAGCCTCCGGGGGAGGCAATTCACCCCTCCACTTT. Protein: CASSLASGGGNSPLHF. This chain joins TRBV7-9 and TRBJ1-6; D is perhaps TRBD1 (5 bases). CDR3 length: 16 residues. Germline CDR1 is SEHNR and CDR2 is FQNEAQ (reference sequence). V shed 0 bases and J shed 7 bases, with 13 bases lying between them.

This clonotype was observed a handful of times. The chain is built from TRBV4-1 and TRBJ1-5; tentatively, D is TRBD1 (6 bases). The CDR3 extends over 15 amino acids. With 0 bases removed from V and 7 bases from J, the gap between germline ends came to 13 bases. CDR1 is MGHRA and CDR2 is YSYEKL in the germline V gene. The CDR3 spells CASSQDTGLYQPQHF. The CDR3, as DNA: TGCGCCAGCAGCCAAGATACAGGGTTGTACCAGCCCCAGCATTTT.

V usage is TRBV29-1 and J usage is TRBJ2-3, with 8 bases fitting TRBD2. Trimming cost V 3 bases and J 5 bases; bases outside gene matches: 4. Germline CDR1 reads SQVTM; CDR2 reads ANQGSEA. The length of the CDR3 is 13 residues. For the CDR3, the DNA is TGCAGCGTTGACGGGGGGGCAAAAGATACGCAGTATTTT. As protein: CSVDGGAKDTQYF.

The chain recombines TRBV5-6 with TRBJ1-5, with D perhaps matching TRBD1 (5 bases). V lost 5 bases to trimming and J lost 2 bases, with 5 bases between them. CDR1 and CDR2 (germline): SGHDT, YYEEEE. The CDR3 runs to 12 residues. CDR3 loop: CASRQGNQPQHF. The CDR3 DNA reads as TGTGCCAGCAGACAGGGCAATCAGCCCCAGCATTTT.

The chain joins TRBV6-5 to TRBJ2-4, with 8 bases lining up with TRBD2. Germline CDR1 reads MNHEY; CDR2 reads SVGAGI. The junction had 6 bases not matched to a gene; V was cut back by 4 bases and J by 7 bases. The CDR3 is 14 residues long. The CDR3 DNA is TGTGCCAGCAGTTTCCTCGGGGGGGGGAACATTCAGTACTTC. This translates into CASSFLGGGNIQYF.

The chain is built from TRBV12-3 or TRBV12-4 and TRBJ2-5; 12 bases line up with TRBD1. V gave up 6 bases and J gave up 4 bases; unmatched junction bases: 6. CDR3 length: 15 amino acids. CDR3 DNA sequence: TGTGCCAGCAGCCCCGGGACAGGGGGCAGAGAGACCCAGTACTTC. It specifies CASSPGTGGRETQYF.

This clonotype was observed a few times. V is TRBV7-2 and J is TRBJ2-3, with D possibly TRBD2 on 5 matching bases. Germline V CDR1 and CDR2: SGHTA, FQGNSA. The CDR3 length is 15 residues. V was cut by 4 bases and J by 5 bases, with 16 bases left in between. DNA of the CDR3: TGTGCCAGCAGCTCCGGACCGGGATTAAAAGATACGCAGTATTTT. This translates into CASSSGPGLKDTQYF.